This TCR beta chain originates from a study of blood T cell repertoires in COVID-19 (dated by TCRdb to the early 2020s). Looking at the study overall: Samples from collaborators originated in the United States, Italy and Spain and spanned both the acute and convalescent phases of COVID-19. The repertoires were released in a freely available public database intended as a resource for research on the immune response to SARS-CoV-2. The material from the prospective study consisted of cDNA or gDNA derived from T cells, B-cell-depleted T cells, or PBMCs. Where HLA class I and class II types were available, the types were taken from metadata supplied by the sample provider, not from assay-based typing. A de-identified subject ID, COVID-19 status, age in years and sex were almost always included in the sample metadata. The dataset comprised deeply sampled blood TCRbeta repertoires from subjects exposed to, actively infected with, or recovered from COVID-19. The samples were drawn from the first 160 participants of the ongoing ImmuneRACE study and from over a thousand subjects provided by 6 global collaborators.

This clone was recorded only once. The target of this receptor is not known. Per-base quality was not reported, and no clone a single base away is much larger than it. The immunoSEQ Assay, a bias-controlled multiplex PCR, was used to amplify TCRbeta CDR3 regions from genomic DNA. On the study's bioinformatics: The number of nucleated cells in each sample was estimated from the amplification of reference gene primers within the assay. Sequence reads were collapsed and filtered to measure the absolute abundance of every unique TCRbeta CDR3 rearrangement. For each sample, productive Simpson clonality was calculated by taking the square root of Simpson's diversity index across productive rearrangements. Here the immuneACCESS table is served through TCRdb, limited to in-frame sequences with V and J called. Missing clones are a known gap in these copies; in checked studies unresolved V genes cover under half, and the rest lacks a known reason. V and J calls and clone size are as listed in that table; D and trimming were resolved from the DNA. The sample yields a few hundred thousand clones; 90% were counted once. Approximately 0.65% of the sample rests with the top ten.

In the prospective study, participants were roughly 18 to 95 years old, resided in about two dozen geographic areas of the United States, and were enrolled through a virtual design. To assign participants to cohorts, the prospective study relied on clinical history that participants themselves reported in a screening survey and a study questionnaire. Recovered participants in ImmuneRACE Cohort 3 were defined as having two consecutive negative NP/OP PCR tests, clearance from a healthcare professional, or resolution of symptoms. In the prospective study, whole blood, serum and a nasopharyngeal or oropharyngeal swab were collected from each participant by mobile phlebotomists. Over an approximately 2-month period, participants in the prospective study had the option of providing additional blood draws and questionnaires. Prospective study blood samples were shipped either frozen or at room temperature before DNA extraction.

Broader findings and caveats from the paper: Clinical and demographic metadata were provided uncurated, with the amount varying by source and participant.

Cut back by 0 bases and 11 bases, the V and J ends lie 13 bases apart. The CDR3 starts with the cysteine, ends with the phenylalanine, and has 13 residues. Only CDR3 DNA is held: 39 bases, read in frame from base 1. The germline V gene supplies CDR1 MNHEY and CDR2 SVGAGI. Source material: PBMCs or T cells enriched from blood (not recorded which). The TCR was taken from a man in his late teens or twenties who had recovered from COVID-19. The rearrangement combines TRBV6-5 with TRBJ1-1, with the D gene not confidently named. The CDR3 has the sequence CASSYSKTSWAFF. The nucleotide sequence is given as TGTGCCAGCAGTTACTCGAAAACTAGCTGGGCTTTCTTT.